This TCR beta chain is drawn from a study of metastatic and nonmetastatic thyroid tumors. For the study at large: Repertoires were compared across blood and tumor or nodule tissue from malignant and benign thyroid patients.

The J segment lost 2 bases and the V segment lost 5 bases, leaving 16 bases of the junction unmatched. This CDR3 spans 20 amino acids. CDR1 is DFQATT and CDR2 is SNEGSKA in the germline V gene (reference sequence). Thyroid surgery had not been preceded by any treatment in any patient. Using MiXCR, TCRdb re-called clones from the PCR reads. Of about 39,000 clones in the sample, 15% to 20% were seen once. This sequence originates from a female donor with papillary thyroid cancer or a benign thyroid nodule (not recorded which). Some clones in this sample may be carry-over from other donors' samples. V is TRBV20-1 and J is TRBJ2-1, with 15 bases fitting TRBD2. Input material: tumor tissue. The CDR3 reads CSAHGTGTSGRRSPYNEQFF. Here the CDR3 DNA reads TGCAGTGCTCATGGAACCGGGACTAGCGGGAGGAGGAGCCCCTACAATGAGCAGTTCTTC.